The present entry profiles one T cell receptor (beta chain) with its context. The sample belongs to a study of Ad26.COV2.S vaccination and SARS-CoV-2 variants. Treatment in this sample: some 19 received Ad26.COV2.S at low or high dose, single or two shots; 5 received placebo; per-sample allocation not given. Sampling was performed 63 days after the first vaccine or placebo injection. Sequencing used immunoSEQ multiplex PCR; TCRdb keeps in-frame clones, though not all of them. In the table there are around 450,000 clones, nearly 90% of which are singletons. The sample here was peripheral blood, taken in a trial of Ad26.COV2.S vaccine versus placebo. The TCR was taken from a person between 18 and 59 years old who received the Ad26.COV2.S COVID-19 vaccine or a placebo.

The CDR3 nucleotides read TGTGCCATCAGTGAAACAGGGTACCATGAGCAGTTCTTC. Residues: CAISETGYHEQFF. The chain uses TRBV10-3 and TRBJ2-1, with D maybe TRBD1 (6 bases). V was clipped by 3 bases and J by 8 bases, with 11 bases between them. Germline assignment: CDR1 ENHRY and CDR2 SYGVKD. This CDR3 region has 13 residues.